The present T cell receptor (beta chain) was sequenced within a study of monozygotic twins with cystic fibrosis. Regarding the study as a whole: Monozygotic CF twins shared more identical nucleotide clonotypes than unrelated patients. In this small cohort, shared CDR3 numbers showed no association with age, concordance or disease severity. J usage was most co-twin-similar in 8 of 16 pairs, V in 13. The repertoire was suggested to be naive-dominated, clonality median about 0.0094.

This CDR3 is 12 amino acids long. Trimming left V 2 bases short and J 4 bases short, with 9 bases between. Looked up from germline, CDR1 is GTSNPN and CDR2 is SVGIG (reference sequence). TCRdb keeps only in-frame clones here, not all; method: immunoSEQ multiplex PCR. Of 14,000 to 15,000 clones detected, approximately 84% appear once; the ten largest clones hold about 0.95%. This clone was recorded only once. Antigen: not known. The sequenced sample consisted of blood. The J gene is TRBJ2-7, the V gene TRBV30; D is ambiguous. The clonotype was recovered from a boy aged 10-17 years with cystic fibrosis. CDR3 sequence reads: CAWSYKVYEQYF. The CDR3 DNA sequence: TGTGCCTGGAGTTATAAGGTTTACGAGCAGTACTTC.